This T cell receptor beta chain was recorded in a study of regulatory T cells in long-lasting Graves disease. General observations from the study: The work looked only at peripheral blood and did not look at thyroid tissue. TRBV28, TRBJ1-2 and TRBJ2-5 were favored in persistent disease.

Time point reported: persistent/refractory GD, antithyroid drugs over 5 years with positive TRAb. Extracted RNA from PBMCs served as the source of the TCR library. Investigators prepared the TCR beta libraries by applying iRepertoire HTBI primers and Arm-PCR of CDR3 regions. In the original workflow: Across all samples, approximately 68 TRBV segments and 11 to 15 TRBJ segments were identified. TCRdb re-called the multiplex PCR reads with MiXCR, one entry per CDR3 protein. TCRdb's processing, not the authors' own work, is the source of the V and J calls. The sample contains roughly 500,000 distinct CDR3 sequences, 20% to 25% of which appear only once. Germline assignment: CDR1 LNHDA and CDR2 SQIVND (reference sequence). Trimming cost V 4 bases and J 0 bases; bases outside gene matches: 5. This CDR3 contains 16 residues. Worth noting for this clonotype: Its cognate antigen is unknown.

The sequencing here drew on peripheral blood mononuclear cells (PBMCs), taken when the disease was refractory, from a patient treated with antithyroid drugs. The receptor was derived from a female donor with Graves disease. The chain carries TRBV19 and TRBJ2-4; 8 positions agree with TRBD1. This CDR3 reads CASSKRQGIAKNIQYF. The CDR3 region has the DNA TGTGCCAGTAGTAAACGACAGGGGATAGCCAAAAACATTCAGTACTTC.